Described below is a single T cell receptor (beta chain) sequence and its context. Its cognate antigen is unknown. Several immunoSEQ plates received, in even portions, the genomic DNA of each subset. Replicate PCRs run on sorted subsets employed 200 ng DNA, 30,000 to 35,000 T cell genomes. Clones were sequenced by immunoSEQ multiplex PCR, and TCRdb holds only the in-frame ones, with some missing. The data contain 2 million to 3 million clones, over 85% of them seen just once; the ten biggest clones take up roughly 0.39%. This sample was included in a study of shared clonotypes between healthy human individuals. Study-level results: Generation probabilities were higher for clonotypes shared across all four sorted-subset donors than for unshared ones.

Trimming left V 1 base short and J 5 bases short, with 13 bases between. The CDR3 covers 15 residues. CDR1 SGHTS and CDR2 YDEGEE come from the germline V gene. Each donor was a Caucasian adult residing in Nashville, Tennessee. The sequenced sample consisted of naive CD4+ T cells from PBMCs. Subset meaning: CD45RA+ positively selected. The chain combines TRBV5-8 with TRBJ1-3; D uncertain. The source is a man aged 18 to 30 in good health. Some clones in this sample may be carry-over from other donors' samples. This CDR3 is CASSLIPGLRNTIYF. The CDR3 coding sequence is TGTGCCAGCAGCTTGATTCCGGGCCTGAGAAACACCATATATTTT.